Given below is one TCR beta chain in context. Its antigen is undetermined. This record comes from a study of PD-1 blockade in classical Hodgkin lymphoma. Study details: Patients were infused with nivolumab 3 mg/kg every 2 weeks. Study conclusions and caveats: Reports described newly diagnosed patients as having lower baseline TCR diversity than healthy donors. Newly diagnosed patients had diversity similar to the baseline diversity of complete responders. Compared with baseline, CD4+ but not CD8+ TCR diversity had risen significantly by C4D1.

Only in-frame clones appear in the TCRdb table, and some are missing; sequencing was by immunoSEQ multiplex PCR. The sample includes 45,000 to 55,000 clones, just under 75% of them seen just once. Germline V CDR1 and CDR2: MNHEY, SVGAGI. Trimming took off 4 bases at V and 1 base at J, with 10 bases between the two ends. The CDR3 extends over 14 amino acids. Each and every patient relapsed after autologous stem cell transplantation, and patients got differing brentuximab vedotin exposure. The receptor comes from a human donor with classical Hodgkin lymphoma. This chain connects TRBV6-5 to TRBJ2-5, with D perhaps matching TRBD1 (6 bases). The input for sequencing was peripheral blood mononuclear cells (PBMCs), taken before the second cycle of nivolumab. The CDR3 DNA sequence: TGTGCCAGCAGTTCACGGACAGCCCAAGAGACCCAGTACTTC. This gives the protein CASSSRTAQETQYF.